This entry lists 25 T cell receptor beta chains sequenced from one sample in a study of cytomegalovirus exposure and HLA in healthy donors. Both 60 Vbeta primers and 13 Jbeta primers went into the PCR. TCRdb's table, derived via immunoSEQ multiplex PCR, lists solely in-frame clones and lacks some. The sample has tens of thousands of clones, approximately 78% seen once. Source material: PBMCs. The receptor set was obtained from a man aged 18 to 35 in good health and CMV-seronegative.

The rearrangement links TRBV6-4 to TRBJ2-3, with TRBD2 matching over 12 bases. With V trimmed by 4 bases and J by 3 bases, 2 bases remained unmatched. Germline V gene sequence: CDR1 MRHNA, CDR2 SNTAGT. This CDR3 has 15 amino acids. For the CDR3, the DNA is TGTGCCAGCAGTGTCACTAGCGGGGGGACAGATACGCAGTATTTT. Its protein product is CASSVTSGGTDTQYF.

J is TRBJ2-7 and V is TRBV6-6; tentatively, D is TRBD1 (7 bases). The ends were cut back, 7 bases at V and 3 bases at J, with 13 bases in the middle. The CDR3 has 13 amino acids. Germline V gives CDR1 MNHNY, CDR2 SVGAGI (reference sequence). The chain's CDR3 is CASTRQGLYEQYF. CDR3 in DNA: TGTGCCAGCACGAGACAGGGACTCTACGAGCAGTACTTC.

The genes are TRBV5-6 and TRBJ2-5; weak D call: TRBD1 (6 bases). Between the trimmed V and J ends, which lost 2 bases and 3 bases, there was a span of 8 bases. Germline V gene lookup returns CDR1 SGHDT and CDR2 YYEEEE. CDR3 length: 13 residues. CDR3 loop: CASSFRQEETQYF. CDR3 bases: TGTGCCAGCAGCTTCAGACAGGAAGAGACCCAGTACTTC.

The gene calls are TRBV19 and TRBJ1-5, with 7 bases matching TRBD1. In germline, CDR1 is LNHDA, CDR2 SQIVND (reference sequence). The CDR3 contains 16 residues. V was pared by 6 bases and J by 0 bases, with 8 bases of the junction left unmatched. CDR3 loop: CASRNGQAHSNQPQHF. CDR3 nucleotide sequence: TGTGCCAGTAGAAACGGACAGGCACATAGCAATCAGCCCCAGCATTTT.

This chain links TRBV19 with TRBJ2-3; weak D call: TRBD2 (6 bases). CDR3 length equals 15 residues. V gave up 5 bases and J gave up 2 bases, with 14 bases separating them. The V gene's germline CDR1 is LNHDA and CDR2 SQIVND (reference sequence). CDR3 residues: CASSGTGTPTDTQYF. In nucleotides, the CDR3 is TGTGCCAGTAGTGGAACCGGGACTCCCACAGATACGCAGTATTTT.

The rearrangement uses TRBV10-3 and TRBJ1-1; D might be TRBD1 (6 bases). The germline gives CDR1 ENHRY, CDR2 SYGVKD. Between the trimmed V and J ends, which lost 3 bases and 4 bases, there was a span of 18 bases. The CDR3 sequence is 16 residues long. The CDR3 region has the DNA TGTGCCATCAGTGACCGTAGACAGGCCCCGACCACTGAAGCTTTCTTT. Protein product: CAISDRRQAPTTEAFF.

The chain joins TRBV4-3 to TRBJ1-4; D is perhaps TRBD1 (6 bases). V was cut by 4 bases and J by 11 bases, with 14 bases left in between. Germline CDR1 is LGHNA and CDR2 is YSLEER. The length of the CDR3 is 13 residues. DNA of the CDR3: TGCGCCAGCAGCCGTCAGGGGATCGGTAAACTGTTTTTT. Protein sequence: CASSRQGIGKLFF.

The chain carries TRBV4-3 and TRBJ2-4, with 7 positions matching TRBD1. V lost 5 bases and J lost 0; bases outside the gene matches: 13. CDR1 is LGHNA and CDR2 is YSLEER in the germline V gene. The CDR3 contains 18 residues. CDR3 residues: CASSVAGTVGLAKNIQYF. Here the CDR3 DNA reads TGCGCCAGCAGCGTAGCCGGGACAGTAGGTTTAGCCAAAAACATTCAGTACTTC.

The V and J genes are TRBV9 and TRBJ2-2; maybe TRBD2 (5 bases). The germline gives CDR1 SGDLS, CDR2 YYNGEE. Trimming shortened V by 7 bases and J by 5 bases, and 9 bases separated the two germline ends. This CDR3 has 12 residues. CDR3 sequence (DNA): TGTGCCAGCGGTCGGGGTACCGGGGAGCTGTTTTTT. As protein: CASGRGTGELFF.

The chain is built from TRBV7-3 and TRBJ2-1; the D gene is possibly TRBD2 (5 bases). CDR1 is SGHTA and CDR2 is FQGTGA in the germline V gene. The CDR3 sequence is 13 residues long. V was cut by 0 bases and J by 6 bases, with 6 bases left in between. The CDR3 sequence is CASSLTAGNEQFF. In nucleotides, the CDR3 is TGTGCCAGCAGCTTAACGGCGGGCAATGAGCAGTTCTTC.

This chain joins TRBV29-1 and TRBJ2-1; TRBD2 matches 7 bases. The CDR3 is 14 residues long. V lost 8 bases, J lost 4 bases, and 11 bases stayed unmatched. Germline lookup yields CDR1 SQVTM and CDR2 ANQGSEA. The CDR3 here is CSTSLADRYNEQFF. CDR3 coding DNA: TGCAGCACGTCTCTAGCGGACCGGTACAATGAGCAGTTCTTC.

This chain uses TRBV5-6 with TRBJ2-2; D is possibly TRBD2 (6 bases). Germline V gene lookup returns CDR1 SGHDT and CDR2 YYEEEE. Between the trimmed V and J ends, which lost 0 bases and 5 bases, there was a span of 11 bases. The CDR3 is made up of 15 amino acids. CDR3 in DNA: TGTGCCAGCAGCTTGGTCGGGAGTTCGACCGGGGAGCTGTTTTTT. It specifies CASSLVGSSTGELFF.

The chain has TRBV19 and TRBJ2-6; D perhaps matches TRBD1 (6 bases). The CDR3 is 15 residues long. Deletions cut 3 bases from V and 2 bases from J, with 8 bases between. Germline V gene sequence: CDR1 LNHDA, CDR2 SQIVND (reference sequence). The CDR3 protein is CASSIPGAGANVLTF. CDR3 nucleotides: TGTGCCAGTAGTATCCCAGGGGCTGGGGCCAACGTCCTGACTTTC.

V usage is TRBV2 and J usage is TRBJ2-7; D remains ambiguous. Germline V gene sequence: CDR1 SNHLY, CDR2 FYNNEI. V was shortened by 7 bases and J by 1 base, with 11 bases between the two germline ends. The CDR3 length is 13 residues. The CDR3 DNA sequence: TGTGCCAGCAATGATCCAGGTTCCTACGAGCAGTACTTC. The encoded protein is CASNDPGSYEQYF.

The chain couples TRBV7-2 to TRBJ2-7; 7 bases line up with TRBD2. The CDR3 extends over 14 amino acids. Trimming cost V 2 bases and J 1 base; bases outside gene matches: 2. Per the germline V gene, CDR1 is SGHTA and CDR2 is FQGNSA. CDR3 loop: CASSLSGNSYEQYF. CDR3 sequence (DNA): TGTGCCAGCAGCTTAAGCGGGAATTCCTACGAGCAGTACTTC.

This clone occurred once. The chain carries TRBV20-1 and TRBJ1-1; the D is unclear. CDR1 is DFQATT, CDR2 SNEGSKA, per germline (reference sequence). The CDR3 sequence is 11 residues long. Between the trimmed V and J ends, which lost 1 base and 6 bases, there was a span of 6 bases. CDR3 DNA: TGCAGTGCTAGAGTCGGGTCTGAAGCTTTCTTT. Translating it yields CSARVGSEAFF.

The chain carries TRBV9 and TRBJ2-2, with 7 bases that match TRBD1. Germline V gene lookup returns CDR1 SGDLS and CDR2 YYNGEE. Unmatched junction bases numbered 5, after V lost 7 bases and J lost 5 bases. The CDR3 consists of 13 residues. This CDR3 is CASGNRGTGELFF. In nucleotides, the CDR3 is TGTGCCAGCGGAAACAGGGGAACCGGGGAGCTGTTTTTT.

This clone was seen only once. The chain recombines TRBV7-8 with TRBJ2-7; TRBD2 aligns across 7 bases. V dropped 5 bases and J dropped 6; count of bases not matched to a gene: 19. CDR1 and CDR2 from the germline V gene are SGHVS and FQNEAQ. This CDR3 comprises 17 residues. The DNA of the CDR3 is TGTGCCAGCAGCCCTAAACGTTTTTTGGGGGGGAGAGGCGAGCAGTACTTC. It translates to CASSPKRFLGGRGEQYF.

CDR3 protein: CASSHSETANYGYTF. The CDR3 nucleotides are TGTGCCAGCAGTCATAGTGAGACAGCTAACTATGGCTACACCTTC. The J gene is TRBJ1-2, the V gene TRBV4-2; the D gene is possibly TRBD1 (5 bases). CDR1 LGHNA and CDR2 YNFKEQ come from the germline V gene. V lost 6 bases, J lost 0 bases, and 14 bases lay in between. This CDR3 contains 15 residues.

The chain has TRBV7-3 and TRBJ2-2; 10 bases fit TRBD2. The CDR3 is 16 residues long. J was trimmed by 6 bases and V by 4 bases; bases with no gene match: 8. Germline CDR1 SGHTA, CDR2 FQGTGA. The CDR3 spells CASSSTGTSEAGELFF. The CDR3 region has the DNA TGTGCCAGCAGCTCGACCGGGACTAGCGAAGCCGGGGAGCTGTTTTTT. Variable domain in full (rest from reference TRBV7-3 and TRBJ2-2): GAGVSQTPSNKVTEKGKYVELRCDPISGHTALYWYRQSLGQGPEFLIYFQGTGAADDSGLPNDRFFAVRPEGSVSTLKIQRTERGDSAVYLCASSSTGTSEAGELFFGEGSRLTVL.

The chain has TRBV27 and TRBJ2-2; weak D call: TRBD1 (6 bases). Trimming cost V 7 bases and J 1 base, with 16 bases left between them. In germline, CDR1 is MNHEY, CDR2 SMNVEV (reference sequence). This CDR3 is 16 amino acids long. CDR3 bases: TGTGCCAGCATCCTACGAGGGGGATGGAACACCGGGGAGCTGTTTTTT. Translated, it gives CASILRGGWNTGELFF.

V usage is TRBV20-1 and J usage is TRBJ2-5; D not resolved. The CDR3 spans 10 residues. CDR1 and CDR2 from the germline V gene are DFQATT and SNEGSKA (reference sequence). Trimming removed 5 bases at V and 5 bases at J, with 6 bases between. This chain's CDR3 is CSASVETQYF. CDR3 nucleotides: TGCAGTGCTTCGGTGGAGACCCAGTACTTC.

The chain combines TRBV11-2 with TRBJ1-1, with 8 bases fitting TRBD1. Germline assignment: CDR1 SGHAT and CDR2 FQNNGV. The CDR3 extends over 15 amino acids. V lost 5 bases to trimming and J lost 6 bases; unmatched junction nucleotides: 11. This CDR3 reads CASSKNRGAGPEAFF. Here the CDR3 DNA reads TGTGCCAGCAGCAAAAACAGGGGGGCAGGCCCTGAAGCTTTCTTT. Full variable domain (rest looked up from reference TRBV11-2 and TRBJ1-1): EAGVAQSPRYKIIEKRQSVAFWCNPISGHATLYWYQQILGQGPKLLIQFQNNGVVDDSQLPKDRFSAERLKGVDSTLKIQPAKLEDSAVYLCASSKNRGAGPEAFFGQGTRLTVV.

The DNA for the CDR3 is TGCGCCAGCAGTATCGGCCCTGACACCTACGAGCAGTACTTC. Its translation: CASSIGPDTYEQYF. The chain links TRBV10-1 to TRBJ2-7; D unresolved. Germline lookup yields CDR1 WNHNN and CDR2 SYGVQD (reference sequence). This CDR3 region has 14 residues. V lost 5 bases, J lost 2 bases, and 13 bases lay in between.

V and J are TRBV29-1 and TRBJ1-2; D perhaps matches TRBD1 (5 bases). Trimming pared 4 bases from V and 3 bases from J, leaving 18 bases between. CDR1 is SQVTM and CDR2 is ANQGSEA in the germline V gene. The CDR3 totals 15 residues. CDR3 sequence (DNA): TGCAGCGTTGGGGGTGCCGGATCGGGGGACTATGGCTACACCTTC. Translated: CSVGGAGSGDYGYTF.